This T cell receptor (beta chain) was profiled in a study of blood T cell repertoires in COVID-19. Study-level background: The study drew acute and convalescent COVID-19 samples from the United States, Italy and Spain. PBMCs, B-cell-depleted T cells, or T cells were the source of the cDNA or gDNA that made up the material.

How the authors handled the data: Counts of nucleated cells, estimated from reference gene primer amplification, were obtained. TCRdb's table, derived via immunoSEQ multiplex PCR, lists solely in-frame clones and lacks some. D and trimming come from the DNA, and the V and J calls and clone size come from that table. Of about half a million clones in the sample, 80% to 90% were seen once. The CDR3 contains 14 residues. Germline-derived CDR1 and CDR2 are SGHAT and FQNNGV. The V and J ends lost 1 base and 2 bases respectively, with 9 bases between them. The sample comprised peripheral blood. The receptor was derived from a human donor in a cohort sampled during active COVID-19. The chain combines TRBV11-2 with TRBJ2-7; the D gene is possibly TRBD2 (5 bases). This CDR3 is CASSLVRATYEQYF. The CDR3 coding sequence is TGTGCCAGCAGCTTAGTGCGGGCTACCTACGAGCAGTACTTC.